These 19 T cell receptor beta chains were sequenced from one sample in a study of control samples from healthy donors and cancer patients (dated by TCRdb to 2018 to 2021). Receptors were amplified or captured by the immunoSEQ multiplex PCR assay. In TCRdb, the immuneACCESS table is reduced to in-frame sequences with V and J assigned. These tables do not hold every clone; where another copy was compared, an unresolved V gene accounts for under half, and the others remain unexplained. The sample records 120,000 or so clones, around 87% of which are singletons. 2.9% of the sample belongs to the ten largest clones. Sample: blood. All receptors come from a man in his 60s in good health.

The genes are TRBV7-2 and TRBJ1-3, with 7 nucleotides matching TRBD1. V lost 1 base to trimming and J lost 9 bases; unmatched junction nucleotides: 6. This CDR3 region has 14 residues. In germline, CDR1 is SGHTA, CDR2 FQGNSA. The CDR3 bases are TGTGCCAGCAGCTTAGTTGGGGGGGACAGCACCATATATTTT. It yields the protein CASSLVGGDSTIYF.

The count of this clone is one. J is TRBJ2-7 and V is TRBV6-5; 8 nucleotides align to TRBD1. Looked up from germline, CDR1 is MNHEY and CDR2 is SVGAGI. The CDR3 loop spans 15 amino acids. Unmatched junction bases numbered 12, after V lost 5 bases and J lost 6 bases. CDR3 nucleotides: TGTGCCAGCAGTCGCGACAGGGGAGGCCCGAGCGAGCAGTACTTC. Protein: CASSRDRGGPSEQYF.

This chain uses TRBV6-1 with TRBJ2-6; no firm D call. Germline values: CDR1 MNHNS, CDR2 SASEGT. The germline V and J ends were trimmed by 3 bases and 3 bases, with 9 bases remaining between them. The CDR3 length is 15 residues. CDR3 nucleotides: TGTGCCAGCAGTGACGAGGTTTTTGGGGCCAACGTCCTGACTTTC. This encodes CASSDEVFGANVLTF.

CDR3 DNA: TGTGCCAGCAGCTTTTATTCGACTGCCGCAACTAATGAAAAACTGTTTTTT. The encoded protein is CASSFYSTAATNEKLFF. J is TRBJ1-4 and V is TRBV5-6; no definite D call. CDR3 length equals 17 residues. CDR1 is SGHDT and CDR2 is YYEEEE in the germline V gene. Trimming shortened V by 2 bases and J by 0 bases, and 14 bases separated the two germline ends.

The V gene is TRBV5-1, the J gene TRBJ1-5, with D possibly TRBD1 on 5 matching bases. CDR3 length: 15 residues. V lost 0 bases and J 6 bases, leaving 13 bases between the germline ends. Per the germline V gene, CDR1 is SGHRS and CDR2 is YFSETQ. This CDR3 reads CASSLVGAEGQPQHF. Here the CDR3 DNA reads TGCGCCAGCAGCTTGGTAGGGGCCGAGGGTCAGCCCCAGCATTTT.

The chain recombines TRBV5-1 with TRBJ2-3; D may be TRBD1 or TRBD2 (6 bases each). The ends were cut back, 2 bases at V and 4 bases at J, with 17 bases in the middle. Germline CDR1 reads SGHRS; CDR2 reads YFSETQ. The CDR3 runs 16 residues. The chain's CDR3 is CASSLSGGRPPDTQYF. CDR3 DNA sequence: TGCGCCAGCAGCTTAAGTGGGGGGCGCCCCCCAGATACGCAGTATTTT.

The V call is TRBV23-1, the J call TRBJ2-6; a possible D gene is TRBD1 (6 bases). TRBV23-1 is sorted into the ORF group, with uncertain function. This CDR3 has 17 amino acids. The ends were cut back, 5 bases at V and 0 bases at J, with 14 bases in the middle. The CDR3 region is CASSNTGTTSGANVLTF. The CDR3, as DNA: TGCGCCAGCAGTAACACCGGGACAACCTCTGGGGCCAACGTCCTGACTTTC.

CDR3 sequence (DNA): TGCGCCAGCAGCTTGGCCGAAGGGGGCGTGTATGGCTACACCTTC. It encodes CASSLAEGGVYGYTF. The rearrangement joins TRBV5-1 to TRBJ1-2, with 7 nucleotides matching TRBD1. The CDR3 has 15 residues. Germline assignment: CDR1 SGHRS and CDR2 YFSETQ. Trimming cost V 0 bases and J 5 bases; bases outside gene matches: 7.

This rearrangement joins TRBV6-5 to TRBJ1-4; the match to TRBD1 covers 7 bases. Germline assignment: CDR1 MNHEY and CDR2 SVGAGI. This CDR3 contains 14 residues. J was trimmed by 6 bases and V by 6 bases; bases with no gene match: 7. The chain's CDR3 is CASSRQGGDEKLFF. CDR3 bases: TGTGCCAGCAGCCGACAGGGTGGGGATGAAAAACTGTTTTTT.

This chain connects TRBV6-2 or TRBV6-3 to TRBJ1-2; D not certain. V lost 5 bases, J lost 3 bases, and 10 bases lay in between. Germline V gives CDR1 MNHEY, CDR2 SVGEGT. The CDR3 sequence is 13 residues long. CDR3 residues: CASSTQPDYGYTF. The CDR3 nucleotides are TGTGCCAGCAGTACCCAGCCAGACTATGGCTACACCTTC.

This chain connects TRBV21-1 to TRBJ2-3; TRBD2, the table's D call, was not compared with the DNA. TRBV21-1 is marked as a pseudogene. The CDR3 has 21 residues. CDR3 amino acids: CASSKDQRGPLYDGLADTQYF. As DNA, the CDR3 is TGTGCCAGCAGCAAAGACCAGCGGGGGCCCCTCTATGACGGGCTCGCAGATACGCAGTATTTT.

The V gene is TRBV6-2 or TRBV6-3, the J gene TRBJ1-2, with TRBD1 identical over 12 bases. The trim removed 0 bases at V and 6 bases at J, leaving 20 bases unmatched. CDR3 size: 21 residues. In germline, CDR1 is MNHEY, CDR2 SVGEGT. DNA of the CDR3: TGTGCCAGCAGTTACTCGAAGGGTACGCCGGGACAGGGGGCCCGCCAGCATGGCTACACCTTC. Its protein product is CASSYSKGTPGQGARQHGYTF.

The CDR3 is CASSLLALSTDTQYF. The CDR3 DNA follows: TGTGCCAGCAGCTTATTGGCTTTGTCCACAGATACGCAGTATTTT. The V gene is TRBV7-8, the J gene TRBJ2-3; D is undetermined. Germline V gives CDR1 SGHVS, CDR2 FQNEAQ. Trimming left V 2 bases short and J 2 bases short, with 11 bases between. The CDR3 has 15 residues.

This chain connects TRBV5-1 to TRBJ2-4; TRBD1 agrees at 7 bases. V lost 5 bases, J lost 8 bases, and 13 bases stayed unmatched. Germline V gene data show CDR1 as SGHRS and CDR2 as YFSETQ. CDR3 length: 15 amino acids. The CDR3: CASRPTGESFDIQYF. In DNA form, the CDR3 reads TGCGCCAGCAGACCAACAGGGGAGTCGTTCGACATTCAGTACTTC.

This clone was observed a few times. The chain has TRBV19 and TRBJ1-1, with a tentative D call TRBD1 (6 bases). CDR3 length: 15 amino acids. Trimming stripped 5 bases from V and 0 bases from J, with 13 bases between. Germline CDR1 is LNHDA and CDR2 is SQIVND (reference sequence). The CDR3 loop reads CASSEAGAMNTEAFF. Written as DNA, the CDR3 is TGTGCCAGTAGTGAGGCAGGGGCTATGAACACTGAAGCTTTCTTT. The variable domain in full, with the rest retrieved from reference TRBV19 and TRBJ1-1, is DGGITQSPKYLFRKEGQNVTLSCEQNLNHDAMYWYRQDPGQGLRLIYYSQIVNDFQKGDIAEGYSVSREKKESFPLTVTSAQKNPTAFYLCASSEAGAMNTEAFFGQGTRLTVV.

This chain joins TRBV27 and TRBJ1-6; tentative D call: TRBD1 (6 bases). The CDR3 runs to 17 residues. Germline assignment: CDR1 MNHEY and CDR2 SMNVEV (reference sequence). The V gene lost 3 bases and the J gene lost 10 bases, with 22 bases spanning the gap. The CDR3 protein is CASSFTSTGSSVSPLHF. CDR3 sequence (DNA): TGTGCCAGCAGTTTTACCTCCACAGGGTCCAGCGTCTCACCCCTCCACTTT.

The gene calls are TRBV13 and TRBJ1-5; unclear D gene. Germline values: CDR1 PRHDT, CDR2 FYEKMQ (reference sequence). The germline V and J ends were trimmed by 5 bases and 4 bases, with 3 bases remaining between them. This CDR3 contains 11 residues. The chain's CDR3 is CASSRNQPQHF. CDR3 sequence (DNA): TGTGCCAGCAGCCGTAATCAGCCCCAGCATTTT.

The chain recombines TRBV30 with TRBJ2-5; no clear D gene. In germline, CDR1 is GTSNPN, CDR2 SVGIG (reference sequence). Trimming removed 0 bases from V and 0 bases from J, with 8 bases in between. The CDR3 spans 14 residues. The CDR3: CAWSVGSYQETQYF. The CDR3 bases are TGTGCCTGGAGTGTCGGGTCGTACCAAGAGACCCAGTACTTC.

The chain uses TRBV6-2 or TRBV6-3 and TRBJ1-5, with D perhaps matching TRBD1 (6 bases). This CDR3 has 13 amino acids. With 4 bases removed from V and 7 bases from J, the gap between germline ends came to 11 bases. Germline CDR1 is MNHEY and CDR2 is SVGEGT. The CDR3 here is CASSSQGRQPQHF. The CDR3, as DNA: TGTGCCAGCAGTTCCCAGGGGAGACAGCCCCAGCATTTT.